The 10 T cell receptor beta chains in this list originate from one sample, sequenced in a study of long-term antiretroviral therapy in people with HIV. Samples were assayed with immunoSEQ v3.0 at survey level. TCRdb's copy holds only in-frame clones and misses some; the assay was immunoSEQ multiplex PCR. The sample has about 48,000 clones; about 86% are singletons. The source was unsorted PBMCs, collected 0.8 years after starting antiretroviral therapy. These receptors came from a woman aged 18-30 years with HIV.

The chain is built from TRBV9 and TRBJ2-3, with 9 bases identical to TRBD2. V lost 1 base, J lost 6 bases, and 6 bases stayed unmatched. The V gene's germline CDR1 is SGDLS and CDR2 YYNGEE. The CDR3 sequence is 15 residues long. The chain's CDR3 is CASSVWREGGDTQYF. DNA of the CDR3: TGTGCCAGCAGCGTATGGCGGGAGGGTGGGGATACGCAGTATTTT.

The J gene is TRBJ2-2, the V gene TRBV2; 9 bases match TRBD1. Per germline, CDR1 SNHLY and CDR2 FYNNEI. CDR3 length: 15 residues. V trimming: 6 bases; J trimming: 4 bases; junction bases outside the gene matches: 6. The CDR3 spells CASSGRQGGTGELFF. In nucleotides, the CDR3 is TGTGCCAGCAGCGGTAGACAGGGGGGCACCGGGGAGCTGTTTTTT.

The chain joins TRBV28 to TRBJ2-1; a possible D gene is TRBD1 (6 bases). In germline, CDR1 is MDHEN, CDR2 SYDVKM. V lost 2 bases, J lost 5 bases, and 16 bases lay in between. The CDR3 spans 16 residues. The chain's CDR3 is CASSLGEGVRNNEQFF. CDR3 DNA: TGTGCCAGCAGTTTAGGTGAGGGGGTGAGGAACAATGAGCAGTTCTTC.

The chain joins TRBV27 to TRBJ2-3, with 10 bases lining up with TRBD2. CDR3 length: 16 amino acids. V lost 8 bases to trimming and J lost 0 bases; unmatched junction nucleotides: 8. From germline, CDR1 is MNHEY and CDR2 SMNVEV (reference sequence). In nucleotides, the CDR3 is TGTGCCAGCCACGCACTACTAGCGGGAAGCACAGATACGCAGTATTTT. This translates into CASHALLAGSTDTQYF.

V gene TRBV9 combines with J gene TRBJ2-1; 9 bases agree with TRBD1. The CDR3 runs to 17 residues. J lost 3 bases, V lost 2 bases, and 9 bases had no gene match. Germline loops: CDR1 SGDLS, CDR2 YYNGEE. DNA for the CDR3: TGTGCCAGCAGCGTCGACCCGTTGACAGGGGGCTACAATGAGCAGTTCTTC. Protein product: CASSVDPLTGGYNEQFF.

This chain connects TRBV5-1 to TRBJ2-5, with unresolved D. Deletions cut 0 bases from V and 2 bases from J, with 8 bases between. Germline V gene lookup returns CDR1 SGHRS and CDR2 YFSETQ. This CDR3 region has 14 residues. CDR3 region: CASSLAQIQETQYF. CDR3 DNA: TGCGCCAGCAGCTTGGCACAGATACAAGAGACCCAGTACTTC.

This clone was detected a few times. CDR3 in amino acids: CASRGGIGGGYTF. CDR3 DNA: TGTGCCAGCAGAGGGGGCATAGGAGGTGGCTACACCTTC. The V call is TRBV28, the J call TRBJ1-2, with TRBD1 matching over 7 bases. The junction had 8 bases not matched to a gene; V was cut back by 6 bases and J by 7 bases. The CDR3 consists of 13 residues. Germline values: CDR1 MDHEN, CDR2 SYDVKM.

The chain is built from TRBV25-1 and TRBJ2-1; 8 nucleotides align to TRBD2. V dropped 4 bases and J dropped 7; count of bases not matched to a gene: 12. CDR3 length: 16 amino acids. Germline loops: CDR1 MGHDK, CDR2 SYGVNS. As DNA, the CDR3 is TGTGCCAGCAGTGGATACCCCTTGGGCGGGAGGAATGAGCAGTTCTTC. Translation: CASSGYPLGGRNEQFF. Full variable domain (missing parts from reference TRBV25-1 and TRBJ2-1): EADIYQTPRYLVIGTGKKITLECSQTMGHDKMYWYQQDPGMELHLIHYSYGVNSTEKGDLSSESTVSRIRTEHFPLTLESARPSHTSQYLCASSGYPLGGRNEQFFGPGTRLTVL.

The genes are TRBV7-2 and TRBJ2-3, with D uncertain. The CDR3 consists of 14 residues. V dropped 6 bases and J dropped 1 base, with 11 bases sitting between them. The germline V gene encodes CDR1 SGHTA and CDR2 FQGNSA. The CDR3 region is CASSLIGRTDTQYF. The CDR3 DNA reads as TGTGCCAGCAGTCTAATCGGGCGCACAGATACGCAGTATTTT.

V usage is TRBV18 and J usage is TRBJ2-7, with TRBD2 identical over 14 bases. The CDR3 length is 14 residues. J was trimmed by 6 bases and V by 3 bases; bases with no gene match: 1. Germline values: CDR1 KGHSH, CDR2 LQKENI. The CDR3 spells CASSPGTSGSEQYF. The CDR3 bases are TGTGCCAGCTCACCGGGGACTAGCGGGAGCGAGCAGTACTTC.